This T cell receptor beta chain was retrieved from a study of monozygotic twins with inflammatory bowel disease. General study points: It was in IBD patients that TCRbeta diversity (inverse Simpson) was lower than in healthy co-twins.

CDR1 and CDR2 from the germline V gene are LNHDA and SQIVND (reference sequence). CDR3 length: 17 residues. For every TCR library, 3500 ng of total RNA was used. From the 5' RACE reads, TCRdb lists one entry per CDR3 protein and no DNA. Its table lists tens of thousands of distinct CDR3 sequences. Concerning this clonotype: Its antigen remains unknown.

The sample taken for sequencing was blood. The V call is TRBV19, the J call TRBJ1-2; TCRdb's D call, TRBD1, is unchecked because there is no DNA. This TCR was sampled from a human donor with ulcerative colitis or Crohn's disease, or a healthy co-twin of an affected twin (not recorded which). The CDR3 reads CASTTKTGLSLGYGYTF.